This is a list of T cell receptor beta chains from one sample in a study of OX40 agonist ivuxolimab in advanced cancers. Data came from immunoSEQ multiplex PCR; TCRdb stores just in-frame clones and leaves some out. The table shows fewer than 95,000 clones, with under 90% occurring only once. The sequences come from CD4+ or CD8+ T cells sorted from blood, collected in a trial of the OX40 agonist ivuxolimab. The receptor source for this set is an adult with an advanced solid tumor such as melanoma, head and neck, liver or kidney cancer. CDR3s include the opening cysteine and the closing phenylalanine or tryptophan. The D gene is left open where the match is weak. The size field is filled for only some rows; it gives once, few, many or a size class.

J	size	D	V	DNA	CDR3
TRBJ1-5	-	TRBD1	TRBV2	TGTGCCAGCAGTGGGAGGGACAGGGGATATCAGCCCCAGCATTTT	CASSGRDRGYQPQHF
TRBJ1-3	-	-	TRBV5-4	TGTGCCAGCAGCTTGTGGGGAAACACCATATATTTT	CASSLWGNTIYF
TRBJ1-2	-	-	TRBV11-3	TGTGCCAGCAGCCGGGGCGCAAACTATGGCTACACCTTC	CASSRGANYGYTF
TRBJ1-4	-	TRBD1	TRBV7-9	TGTGCCAGCAGCCCTCAGACAGGGCCAGGTGAAAAACTGTTTTTT	CASSPQTGPGEKLFF
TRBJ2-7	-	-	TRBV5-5	TGTGCCAGCAGCTTGGTTGGTTTGCTCGAGCAGTACTTC	CASSLVGLLEQYF
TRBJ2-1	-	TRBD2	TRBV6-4	TGTGCCAGCAGTCGATCTAGCGGGCTCAATGAGCAGTTCTTC	CASSRSSGLNEQFF
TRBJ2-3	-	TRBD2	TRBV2	TGTGCCAGCAGCTCGCCGGGACTAGCGGACACAGATACGCAGTATTTT	CASSSPGLADTDTQYF
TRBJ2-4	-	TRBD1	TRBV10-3	TGTGCCATCAGTGATCTGGACAGGCCGTCGGGCATTCAGTACTTC	CAISDLDRPSGIQYF
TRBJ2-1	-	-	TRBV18	TGTGCCAGCTCACAAACGAACCGGGTCTACAATGAGCAGTTCTTC	CASSQTNRVYNEQFF
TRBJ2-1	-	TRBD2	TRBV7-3	TGTGCCAGCAGCCTTAGCGGGACAAAGACCAATGAGCAGTTCTTC	CASSLSGTKTNEQFF
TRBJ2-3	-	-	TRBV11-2	TGTGCCAGCAGCTTAGAACGGAGCACAGATACGCAGTATTTT	CASSLERSTDTQYF
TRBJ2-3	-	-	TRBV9	TGTGCCAGCATGCCTGCTTTAGGCCCCACAGATACGCAGTATTTT	CASMPALGPTDTQYF
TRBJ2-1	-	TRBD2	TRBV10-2	TGCGCCAGCAGTGACTCGCGCGGGGGGTACAATGAGCAGTTCTTC	CASSDSRGGYNEQFF
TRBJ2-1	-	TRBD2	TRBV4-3	TGCGCCAGCAGCCGTGGACTAGCGGTATACAATGAGCAGTTCTTC	CASSRGLAVYNEQFF
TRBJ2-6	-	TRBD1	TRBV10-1	TGCGCCAGCAGTTTGGGACAGGGGTCATCTGGGGCCAACGTCCTGACTTTC	CASSLGQGSSGANVLTF
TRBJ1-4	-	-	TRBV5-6	TGTGCCAGCAGCTTGTTAGAGGCAGGGAAAGAAAAACTGTTTTTT	CASSLLEAGKEKLFF
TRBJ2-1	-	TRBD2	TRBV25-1	TGTGCCAGCAGTGAATTGTCGCTAGCGGGAAGCAATGAGCAGTTCTTC	CASSELSLAGSNEQFF
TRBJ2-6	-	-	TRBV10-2	TGCGCCAGCATACTGTTCGACGGATCTAAGAGCTCTGGGGCCAACGTCCTGACTTTC	CASILFDGSKSSGANVLTF
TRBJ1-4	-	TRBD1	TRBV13	TGTGCCAGCAGCACGGGACAGGGAAATTACGAAAAACTGTTTTTT	CASSTGQGNYEKLFF
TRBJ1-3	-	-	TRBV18	TGTGCCAGCTCACAGGGGACTGGAAACACCATATATTTT	CASSQGTGNTIYF
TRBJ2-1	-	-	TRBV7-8	TGTGCCAGCAGCTTCCCGCCCGTGTTTGAGCAGTTCTTC	CASSFPPVFEQFF
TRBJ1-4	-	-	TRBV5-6	TGTGCCAGCAGCTTGGGGGCAGGGTCTGTGGGTGAAAAACTGTTTTTT	CASSLGAGSVGEKLFF
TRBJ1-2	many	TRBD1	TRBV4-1	TGCGCCAGCAGCCAGGCCGGGACAGGGTCTAACTATGGCTACACCTTC	CASSQAGTGSNYGYTF
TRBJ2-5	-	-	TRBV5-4	TGTGCCAGCAGCTTGTTGGGGGTTTTAGCGGAGACCCAGTACTTC	CASSLLGVLAETQYF
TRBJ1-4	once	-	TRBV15	TGTGCCACCAGCAGGCGGAGGACTCAAACTAATGAAAAACTGTTTTTT	CATSRRRTQTNEKLFF
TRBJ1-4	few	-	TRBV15	TGTGCCACCAGCAGGGAACCGACACTTGGGGAAAAACTGTTTTTT	CATSREPTLGEKLFF
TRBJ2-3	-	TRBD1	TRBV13	TGTGCCAGCAGCCCTCGGACAGGGTCCAGCACAGATACGCAGTATTTT	CASSPRTGSSTDTQYF
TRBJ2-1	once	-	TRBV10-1	TGCGCCAGCAGTGAGGACAGAGAGTACAATGAGCAGTTCTTC	CASSEDREYNEQFF
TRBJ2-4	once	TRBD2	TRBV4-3	TGCGCCAGCAGCCCAGGACTAGTGTGGCAGGGAATTCAGTACTTC	CASSPGLVWQGIQYF
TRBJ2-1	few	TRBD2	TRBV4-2	TGTGCCAGCAGCCAAGAGGGGCGGGGGGTCAATGAGCAGTTCTTC	CASSQEGRGVNEQFF
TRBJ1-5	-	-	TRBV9	TGTGCCAGCAGCGTACAGGATAATCAGCCCCAGCATTTT	CASSVQDNQPQHF
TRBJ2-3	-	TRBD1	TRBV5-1	TGCGCCAGCAGCTTACCGGGGACAGGGAGTGCAGATACGCAGTATTTT	CASSLPGTGSADTQYF
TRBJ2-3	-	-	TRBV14	TGTGCCAGCAGCCAAGAATCTAGCACAGATACGCAGTATTTT	CASSQESSTDTQYF
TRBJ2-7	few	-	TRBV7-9	TGTGCCAGCAGCTTAACGGGCTACGAGCAGTACTTC	CASSLTGYEQYF
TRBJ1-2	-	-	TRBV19	TGTGCCAGGCCGAACAGGGAGTCGTATGGCTACACCTTC	CARPNRESYGYTF
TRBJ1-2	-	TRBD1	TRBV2	TGTGCCAGCAGTGAAGCGGGGACAGGGCTGGGCTACACCTTC	CASSEAGTGLGYTF
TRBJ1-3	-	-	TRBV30	TGTGCCTGGATGGGATCCGGAGGTTCTGGAAACACCATATATTTT	CAWMGSGGSGNTIYF
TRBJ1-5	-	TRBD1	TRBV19	TGTGCCAGTAGCCCGGACAGGCGAAGTAATCAGCCCCAGCATTTT	CASSPDRRSNQPQHF
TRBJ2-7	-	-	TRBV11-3	TGTGCCAGCAGCTTAGAGAGGACATGCAGCACCTACGAGCAGTACTTC	CASSLERTCSTYEQYF
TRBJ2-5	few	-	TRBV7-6	TGTGCCAGCAGCTCCCGGGGCATAGAGACCCAGTACTTC	CASSSRGIETQYF
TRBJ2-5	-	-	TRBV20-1	TGCAGTGCTAGGGGGCCAGAGGCCCAGTACTTC	CSARGPEAQYF
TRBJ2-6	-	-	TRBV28	TGTGCCAGCAGTTTATTGCCCAAAACAGGGTCTGGGGCCAACGTCCTGACTTTC	CASSLLPKTGSGANVLTF
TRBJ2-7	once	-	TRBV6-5	TGTGCCAGCAGTTACTCGCCGGGGAGAGACGAGCAGTACTTC	CASSYSPGRDEQYF
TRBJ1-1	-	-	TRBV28	TGTGCCAGCAGTTTAGGCCCCTTAGGGAACACTGAAGCTTTCTTT	CASSLGPLGNTEAFF
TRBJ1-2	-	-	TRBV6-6	TGTGCCAGCAGTCCTCTTGAAAGGGCCGGGTATGGCTACACCTTC	CASSPLERAGYGYTF
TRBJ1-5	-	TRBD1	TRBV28	TGTGCCAGCAGCCTACTCGGGACAGCCTATAGCAATCAGCCCCAGCATTTT	CASSLLGTAYSNQPQHF
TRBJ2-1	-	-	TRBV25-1	TGTGCCAGCAGTGAATTAGGGACTCTTAATGAGCAGTTCTTC	CASSELGTLNEQFF
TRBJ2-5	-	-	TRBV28	TGTGCCAGCAGGGCCTCAGGGATCAACCAAGAGACCCAGTACTTC	CASRASGINQETQYF
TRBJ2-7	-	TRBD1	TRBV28	TGTGCCAGCAGTTTACCCGGACAGGGGGCCCACGAGCAGTACTTC	CASSLPGQGAHEQYF
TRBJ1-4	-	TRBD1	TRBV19	TGTGCCAGTAGTCTACAGGGGGAAAATGAAAAACTGTTTTTT	CASSLQGENEKLFF
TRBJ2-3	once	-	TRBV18	TGTGCCAGCTCACCGTCGGTAGATGGCACGCAGTATTTT	CASSPSVDGTQYF
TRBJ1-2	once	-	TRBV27	TGTGCCAGCAGTCCAAACCGGGCTCCGGTTTATGGCTACACCTTC	CASSPNRAPVYGYTF
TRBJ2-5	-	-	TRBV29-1	TGCAGCGTTTCCCGGGGGAGTGGGGAGACCCAGTACTTC	CSVSRGSGETQYF
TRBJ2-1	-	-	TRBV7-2	TGTGCCAGCAGCTTAAACGGGAGAGGGCAGTTCTTC	CASSLNGRGQFF
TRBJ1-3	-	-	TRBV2	TGTGCCAGCAGTGATTTCGGAGTCTCTGGAAACACCATATATTTT	CASSDFGVSGNTIYF
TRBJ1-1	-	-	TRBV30	TGTGCCTGGAGTGTACGTGTTATAGGGGCGCGCCTACGAACTGAAGCTTTCTTT	CAWSVRVIGARLRTEAFF
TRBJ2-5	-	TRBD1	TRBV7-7	TGTGCCAGCAGCCGATCCAAGACAGGGGGCGCAGAGACCCAGTACTTC	CASSRSKTGGAETQYF
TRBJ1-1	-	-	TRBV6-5	TGTGCCAGCAGCACTCCAGGGGTGAACACTGAAGCTTTCTTT	CASSTPGVNTEAFF
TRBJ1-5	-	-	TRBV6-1	TGTGCCAGCAGTGAAGCGCTGGGAAATCAGCCCCAGCATTTT	CASSEALGNQPQHF
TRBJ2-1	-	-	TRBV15	TGTGCCACCTCCAGGTTGCCGGACGTCGGCTACAATGAGCAGTTCTTC	CATSRLPDVGYNEQFF